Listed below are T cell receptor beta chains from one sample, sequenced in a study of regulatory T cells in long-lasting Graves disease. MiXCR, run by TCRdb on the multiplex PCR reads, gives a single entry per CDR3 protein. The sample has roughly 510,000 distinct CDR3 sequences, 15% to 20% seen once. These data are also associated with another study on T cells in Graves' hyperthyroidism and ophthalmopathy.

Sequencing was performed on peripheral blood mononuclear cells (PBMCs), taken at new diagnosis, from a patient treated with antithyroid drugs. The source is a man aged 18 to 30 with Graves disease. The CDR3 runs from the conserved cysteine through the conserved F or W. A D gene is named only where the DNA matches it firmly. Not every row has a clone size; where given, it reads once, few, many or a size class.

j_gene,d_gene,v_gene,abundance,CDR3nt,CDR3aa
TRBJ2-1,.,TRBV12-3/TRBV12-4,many,TGTGCCAGCGCCGAGCGGGCTCAAGGGCTCTACAATGAGCAGTTCTTC,CASAERAQGLYNEQFF
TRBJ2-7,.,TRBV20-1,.,TGCAGTGTTTTCCGGGGCTCGACCTACGAGCAGTACTTC,CSVFRGSTYEQYF
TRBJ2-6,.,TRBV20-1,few,TGCAGTGCTAGAGGGGTAGGGCCAGACTCTGGGGCCAACGTCCTGACTTTC,CSARGVGPDSGANVLTF
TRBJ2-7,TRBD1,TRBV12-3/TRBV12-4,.,TGTGCCAGCCGACGACAGGGGGTTCAGGACGAGCAGTACTTC,CASRRQGVQDEQYF
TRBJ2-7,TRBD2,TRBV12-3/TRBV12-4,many,TGTGCCACTAGTAGCGGGAGCAAGTACGAGCAGTACTTC,CATSSGSKYEQYF
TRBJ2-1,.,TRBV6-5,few,TGTGCCAGCAGTTACGGGGGCTTTGGGGATGAGCAGTTCTTC,CASSYGGFGDEQFF
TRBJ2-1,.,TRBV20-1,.,TGCAGTGCGAGACCCACCGTTTCCCCCTTTAACAATGAGCAGTTCTTC,CSARPTVSPFNNEQFF
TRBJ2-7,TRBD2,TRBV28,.,TGTGCCAGCAGTCCCAGTGGAGCGGGAGGGCCTTTCGAGCAGTACTTC,CASSPSGAGGPFEQYF
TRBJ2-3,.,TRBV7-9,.,TGTGCCAGCAGCACCACTTCCAAAAACACAGATACGCAGTATTTT,CASSTTSKNTDTQYF
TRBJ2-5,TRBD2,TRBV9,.,TGTGCCAGCAGCCCACAGCCTAGCGGGGAAGAGACCCAGTACTTC,CASSPQPSGEETQYF
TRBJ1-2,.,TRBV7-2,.,TGTGCCAGCAGCCCGGTCGGCGAATCACGTGGCTACACCTTC,CASSPVGESRGYTF
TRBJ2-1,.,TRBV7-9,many,TGTGCCAGCAGCTTTTCTCGACGGTACAATGAGCAGTTCTTC,CASSFSRRYNEQFF
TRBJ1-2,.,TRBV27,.,TGTGCCAGCGGCCGGGACGGGGGTGGTGGCTACACCTTC,CASGRDGGGGYTF
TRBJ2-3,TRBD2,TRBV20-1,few,TGCAGTGCTAGAAGGGCGGGAGGGCCAACCTACACAGATACGCAGTATTTT,CSARRAGGPTYTDTQYF
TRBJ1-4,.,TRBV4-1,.,TGCGCCAGCAGCCCGGTCCGCGAACTGTTTTTT,CASSPVRELFF
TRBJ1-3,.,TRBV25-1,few,TGTGCCAGCAGTGACCAGCGGGGACTGAGCTCTGGAAACACCATATATTTT,CASSDQRGLSSGNTIYF
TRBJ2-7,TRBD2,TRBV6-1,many,TGTGCCAGCAGCCAGATCCCGTCGACTAGCGGGAGTTTATACGAGCAGTACTTC,CASSQIPSTSGSLYEQYF
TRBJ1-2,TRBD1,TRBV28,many,TGTGCCAGCAGTCGAAACAGGGGTTCCTATGGCTACACCTTC,CASSRNRGSYGYTF
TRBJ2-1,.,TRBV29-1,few,TGCAGCGTCCCCGGGGCGGGACAGGAGCAGTTCTTC,CSVPGAGQEQFF
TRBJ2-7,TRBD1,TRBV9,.,TGTGCCAGCAGCGGAGGGGACAGGGGTTTTGAGCAGTACTTC,CASSGGDRGFEQYF
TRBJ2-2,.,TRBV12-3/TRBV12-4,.,TGTGCCAGCAGTCGACGGAACACCGGGGAGCTGTTTTTT,CASSRRNTGELFF
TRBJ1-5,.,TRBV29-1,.,TGCAGCGCCACCGTTGGGGTTAGCAATCAGCCCCAGCATTTT,CSATVGVSNQPQHF
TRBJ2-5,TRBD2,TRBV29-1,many,TGCAGCGTTGAAGATTTAGGGTGGCTAGCGGAAGAGACCCAGTACTTC,CSVEDLGWLAEETQYF
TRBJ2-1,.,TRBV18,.,TGTGCCAGCTCACCCAGTCGCAGCGGAGAAGGTAGAAATGAGCAGTTCTTC,CASSPSRSGEGRNEQFF
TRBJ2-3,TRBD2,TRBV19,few,TGTGCCAGTAGTAAACGGACCCGGGGGGTAGCGGGAGAAGATACGCAGTATTTT,CASSKRTRGVAGEDTQYF
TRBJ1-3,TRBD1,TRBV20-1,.,TGCAGTGCTCCAAACAGGGGTGGTTCTGGAAACACCATATATTTT,CSAPNRGGSGNTIYF
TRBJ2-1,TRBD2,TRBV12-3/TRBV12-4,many,TGTGCCAGCAGTTTTTCTAGCGGGAGGTTTAGCTCCTACAATGAGCAGTTCTTC,CASSFSSGRFSSYNEQFF
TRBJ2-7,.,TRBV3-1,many,TGTGCCAGCAGAGGGGGACTTCGCTACGAGCAGTACTTC,CASRGGLRYEQYF